This record covers a single T cell receptor (beta chain). This clonotype occurred a few times. Its antigen is not yet known. The input lacks base qualities; no much larger clone sits a single base away. Library preparation employed 5' RACE. Sequencing was performed on an Illumina HiSeq 2000. A universal primer binding site was added through template switching, and the final cDNA carried a unique molecular identifier so that TCR cDNA molecules could be counted accurately. First-strand cDNA for TCR alpha and beta chains was synthesized from specific primers in the conserved constant-segment region. Each cDNA library was double barcoded, with a SMART-Mk sample barcode plus Illumina barcodes, to control for contamination. Two successive PCR steps introduced TruSeq adapter sequences along with Illumina sample barcodes. Sequencing of the TCR alpha and beta cDNA libraries was done on the Illumina HiSeq platform using custom primers. Regarding the original processing steps: MiGEC was used to process raw reads and extract unique molecular identifiers, and MiXCR was used to find CDR3 positions. Recombination models were inferred per individual with the repgenHMM and IGoR tools using an EM algorithm. Shared clonotype analysis was performed with the tcR package in R, normalizing sharing by the product of cloneset sizes. To study raw recombination free of thymic and clonal selection effects, out-of-frame nonproductive sequences were analyzed. Through fastp at Q25 and MiXCR, TCRdb rebuilt clones from the public reads, retaining in-frame beta chains. Rows with one shared CDR3 protein collapse into an entry with the most common genes and DNA. The V and J calls come from TCRdb's annotation, not from the publication. In this sample the table shows around 550,000 distinct CDR3 sequences, around 15% of which occur a single time. 0.44% of the sample rests with the top ten.

This sample is part of a study of identical twins (dated by TCRdb to 2015 to 2016). Regarding the complete study: TCR alpha and beta repertoires from monozygotic twins, unrelated adults of various ages and cord blood were deep-sequenced to test whether fetal clonotypes persist. To rule out contamination, replicate twin experiments were performed at different times with different library preparation protocols. The paper as a whole reports these results and caveats: Invariant T cells such as MAIT and iNKT could partly confound zero-insertion analyses, though diverse VJ usage argued against this for most clonotypes. Recombination models systematically underestimated out-of-frame TCR alpha sharing in monozygotic twins but agreed with sharing between unrelated individuals. Because the same donors could not be followed over many years, the conclusions relied on cross-sectional statistical analysis. Fewer insertions were carried by abundant cord blood beta clonotypes, a similar but weaker trend appeared in young adult naive repertoires, and no such trend appeared in memory repertoires. Compared with coincidental sharing between unrelated individuals, out-of-frame TCR alpha sequences shared between twins had an excess of sequences with low generation probability. The excess sharing between twins in beta out-of-frame sequences was weaker because fewer shared sequences reduced the signal-to-noise ratio.

CDR1 and CDR2 (SGHTA, FQGNSA) derive from the germline V gene. From V the trimming removes 4 bases and from J it removes 6 bases, while the gene matches leave 13 bases of the junction unaccounted for. The cysteine opens and the phenylalanine closes a CDR3 of 17 amino acids. This entry keeps only the CDR3 DNA: 51 bases, framed from base 1. Every donor was a healthy Caucasian. Three pairs of female monozygotic twins, all aged roughly 18 to 29 years, made up the twin cohort. CD4+ and CD8+ T cell populations were isolated with positive isolation kits from Invitrogen. The data were also submitted as part of a second study, on yellow fever vaccine responses in identical twins. Reported in the second study: According to the authors, the vaccine-induced T cell response in identical twins seemed to be partly convergent and partly specific to each individual. In the study, vaccine-responding T cell clones were precisely tracked in identical twins.

This chain joins TRBV7-2 to TRBJ2-2, with TRBD1 matching 8 junction bases. The TCR originated in a woman between 18 and 29 years old in good health. The material sequenced was CD4+ T cells sorted from blood. The DNA is TGTGCCAGCAGCTCCCCAGGGGGCGCCCTGGTTTCCGGGGAGCTGTTTTTT. Its protein is CASSSPGGALVSGELFF.